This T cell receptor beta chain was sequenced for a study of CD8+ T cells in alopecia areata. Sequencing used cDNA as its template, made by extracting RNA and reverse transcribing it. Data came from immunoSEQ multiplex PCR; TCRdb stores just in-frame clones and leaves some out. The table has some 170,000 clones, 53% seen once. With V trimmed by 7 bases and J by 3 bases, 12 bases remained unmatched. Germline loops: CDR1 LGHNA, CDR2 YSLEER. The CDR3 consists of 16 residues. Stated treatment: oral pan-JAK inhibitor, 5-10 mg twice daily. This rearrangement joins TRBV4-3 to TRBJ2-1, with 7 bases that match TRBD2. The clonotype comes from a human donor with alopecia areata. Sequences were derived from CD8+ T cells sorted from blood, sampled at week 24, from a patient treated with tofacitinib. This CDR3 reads CASKPSSAGDYNEQFF. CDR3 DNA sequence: TGCGCCAGCAAACCAAGTTCCGCGGGGGACTACAATGAGCAGTTCTTC.